This T cell receptor beta chain was captured by sequencing in a study of shared clonotypes between healthy human individuals. The CDR3 totals 17 residues. Germline assignment: CDR1 MRHNA and CDR2 SNTAGT. Trimming cost V 8 bases and J 4 bases, with 24 bases left between them. CD45RO-negative, CCR7-selected cells formed the naive CD8 fraction, which excluded terminally differentiated effector memory CD45RA+ cells. Study findings and constraints: Measured sharing among donors was expected to vary with sequencing depth.

Of note for this clone: Antigen specificity is unknown.

Per the original data handling: There were no quality scores in the junction-only immunoSEQ sequences, so filtering differed. The assay was immunoSEQ multiplex PCR, and TCRdb's table has in-frame clones only and misses some. The V and J calls and clone size are taken from that table; D and trimming were inferred from the DNA. The sample has over 2,000,000 clones; 93% are singletons. This TCR came from a man aged 18 to 35 in good health. Some clones in this sample may be carry-over from other donors' samples. The sequencing sample was made of naive CD8+ T cells from PBMCs. V usage is TRBV6-4 and J usage is TRBJ2-1, with D perhaps TRBD1 (6 bases). The CDR3 DNA sequence: TGTGCCAGCCCCGAGGCTCTATGGGGGCCAGGTTACAATGAGCAGTTCTTC. It translates to CASPEALWGPGYNEQFF.